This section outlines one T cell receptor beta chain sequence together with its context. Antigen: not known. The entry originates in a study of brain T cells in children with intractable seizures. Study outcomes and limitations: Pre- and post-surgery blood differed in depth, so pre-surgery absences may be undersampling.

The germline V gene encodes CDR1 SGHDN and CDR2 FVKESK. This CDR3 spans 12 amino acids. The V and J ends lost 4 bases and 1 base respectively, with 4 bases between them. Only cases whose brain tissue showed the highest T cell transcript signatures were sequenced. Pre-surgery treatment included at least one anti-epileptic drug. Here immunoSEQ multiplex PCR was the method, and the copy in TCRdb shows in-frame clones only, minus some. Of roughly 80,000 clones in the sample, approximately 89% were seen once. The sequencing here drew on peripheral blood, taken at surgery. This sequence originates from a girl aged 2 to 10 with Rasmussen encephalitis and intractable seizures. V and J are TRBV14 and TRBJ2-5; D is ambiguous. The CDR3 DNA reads TGTGCCAGCAGCCGCCGCCAAGAGACCCAGTACTTC. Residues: CASSRRQETQYF.